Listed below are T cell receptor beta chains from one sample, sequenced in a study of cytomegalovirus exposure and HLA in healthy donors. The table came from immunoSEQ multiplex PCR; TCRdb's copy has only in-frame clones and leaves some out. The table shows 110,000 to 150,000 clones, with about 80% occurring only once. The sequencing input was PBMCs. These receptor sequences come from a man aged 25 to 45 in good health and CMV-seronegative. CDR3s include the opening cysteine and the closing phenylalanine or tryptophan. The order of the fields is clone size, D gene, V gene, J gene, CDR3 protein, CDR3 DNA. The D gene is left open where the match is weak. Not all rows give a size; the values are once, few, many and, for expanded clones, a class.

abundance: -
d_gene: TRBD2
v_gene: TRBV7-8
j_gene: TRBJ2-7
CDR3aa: CASSLGLAYDTYEQYF
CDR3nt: TGTGCCAGCAGCTTAGGACTAGCGTACGATACCTACGAGCAGTACTTC

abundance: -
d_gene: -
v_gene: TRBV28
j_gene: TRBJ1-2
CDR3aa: CASTQTGYGYTF
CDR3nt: TGTGCCAGCACCCAGACGGGCTATGGCTACACCTTC

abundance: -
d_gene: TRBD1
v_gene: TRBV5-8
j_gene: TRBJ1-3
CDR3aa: CASSGTGGNTIYF
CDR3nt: TGTGCCAGCAGCGGGACAGGCGGAAACACCATATATTTT

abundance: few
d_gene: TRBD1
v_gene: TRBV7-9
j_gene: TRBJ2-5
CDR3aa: CASRYRGPQETQYF
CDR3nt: TGTGCCAGCAGGTACAGGGGACCCCAAGAGACCCAGTACTTC

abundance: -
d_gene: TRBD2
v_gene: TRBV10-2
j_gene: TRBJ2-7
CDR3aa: CARGRSPSEQYF
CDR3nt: TGCGCCCGCGGGAGGTCCCCGTCCGAGCAGTACTTC

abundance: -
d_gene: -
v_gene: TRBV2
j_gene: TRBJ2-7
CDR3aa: CASSDGKGGTYEQYF
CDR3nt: TGTGCCAGCAGTGATGGGAAGGGGGGGACCTACGAGCAGTACTTC

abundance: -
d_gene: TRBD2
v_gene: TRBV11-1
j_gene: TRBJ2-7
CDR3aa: CASSRTSGRPSLYEQYF
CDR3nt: TGTGCCAGCAGCCGGACTAGCGGGAGGCCTAGCCTCTACGAGCAGTACTTC

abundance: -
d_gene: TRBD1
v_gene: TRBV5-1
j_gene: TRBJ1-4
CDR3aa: CASSPGQGNEKLFF
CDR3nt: TGCGCCAGCAGCCCGGGACAGGGTAATGAAAAACTGTTTTTT

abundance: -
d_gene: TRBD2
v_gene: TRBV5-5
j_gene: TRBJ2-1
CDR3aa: CASSLPGLDNEQFF
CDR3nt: TGTGCCAGCAGCTTGCCGGGACTAGACAATGAGCAGTTCTTC

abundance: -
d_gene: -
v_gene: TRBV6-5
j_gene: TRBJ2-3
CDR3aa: CASSARGTDTQYF
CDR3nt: TGTGCCAGCAGTGCAAGGGGAACAGATACGCAGTATTTT

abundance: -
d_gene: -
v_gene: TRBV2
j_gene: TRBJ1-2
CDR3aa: CASSEDSDYGYTF
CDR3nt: TGTGCCAGCAGTGAGGACAGCGACTATGGCTACACCTTC

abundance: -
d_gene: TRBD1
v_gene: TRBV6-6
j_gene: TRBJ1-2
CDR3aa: CASSYAQGQGGYTF
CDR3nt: TGTGCCAGCAGTTACGCCCAGGGACAGGGGGGCTACACCTTC

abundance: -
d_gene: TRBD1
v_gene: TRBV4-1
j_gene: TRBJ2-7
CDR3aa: CASSHQIRGTGTAGGYEQYF
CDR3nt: TGCGCCAGCAGCCATCAAATTCGAGGGACAGGGACGGCCGGGGGCTACGAGCAGTACTTC

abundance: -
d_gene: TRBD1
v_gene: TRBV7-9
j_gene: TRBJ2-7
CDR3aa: CASSGRLGQGNPSYEQYF
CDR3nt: TGTGCCAGCAGCGGCCGCCTAGGACAGGGAAATCCCTCCTACGAGCAGTACTTC

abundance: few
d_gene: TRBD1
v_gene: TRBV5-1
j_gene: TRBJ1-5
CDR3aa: CASSLVGGQGEQPQHF
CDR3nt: TGCGCCAGCAGCTTGGTAGGGGGACAGGGAGAACAGCCCCAGCATTTT

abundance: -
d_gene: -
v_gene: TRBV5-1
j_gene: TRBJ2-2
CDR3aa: CASSMPGGSNTGELFF
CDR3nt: TGCGCCAGCAGCATGCCCGGGGGATCGAACACCGGGGAGCTGTTTTTT

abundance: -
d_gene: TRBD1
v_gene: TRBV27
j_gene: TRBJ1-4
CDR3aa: CASSDLGTGNEKLFF
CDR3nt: TGTGCCAGCAGCGACCTCGGGACAGGGAATGAAAAACTGTTTTTT

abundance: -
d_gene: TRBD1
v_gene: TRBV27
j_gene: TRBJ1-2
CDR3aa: CASSLSGQGFANYGYTF
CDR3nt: TGTGCCAGCAGTTTGTCGGGACAGGGTTTTGCTAACTATGGCTACACCTTC

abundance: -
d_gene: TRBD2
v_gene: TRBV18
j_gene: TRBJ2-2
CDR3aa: CASSPLSGKVGTGELFF
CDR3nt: TGTGCCAGCTCACCCCTTAGCGGGAAGGTCGGCACCGGGGAGCTGTTTTTT

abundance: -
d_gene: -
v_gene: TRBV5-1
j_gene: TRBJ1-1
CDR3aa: CASSLAVGGQQAFF
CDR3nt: TGCGCCAGCAGCTTGGCCGTTGGAGGACAGCAAGCTTTCTTT

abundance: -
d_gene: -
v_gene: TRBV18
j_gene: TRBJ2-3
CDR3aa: CASSSGTRGDTQYF
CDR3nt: TGTGCCAGCTCAAGCGGAACTCGAGGTGATACGCAGTATTTT

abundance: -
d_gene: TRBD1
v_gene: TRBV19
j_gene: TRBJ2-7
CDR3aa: CASSPARTGPSGEQYF
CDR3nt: TGTGCCAGTAGTCCCGCTAGGACAGGGCCCTCGGGAGAGCAGTACTTC

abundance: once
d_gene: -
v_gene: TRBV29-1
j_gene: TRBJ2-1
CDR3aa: CSVDQDSSYNEQFF
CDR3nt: TGCAGCGTGGACCAGGACAGTTCCTACAATGAGCAGTTCTTC

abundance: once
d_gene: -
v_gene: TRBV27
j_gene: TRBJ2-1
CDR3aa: CASSLSGGSYNEQFF
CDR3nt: TGTGCCAGCAGTTTATCCGGGGGCTCCTACAATGAGCAGTTCTTC

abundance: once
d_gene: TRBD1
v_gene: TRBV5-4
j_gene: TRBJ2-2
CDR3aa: CASSSLRDRGDTGELFF
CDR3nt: TGTGCCAGCAGCTCGCTCCGGGACAGGGGGGACACCGGGGAGCTGTTTTTT

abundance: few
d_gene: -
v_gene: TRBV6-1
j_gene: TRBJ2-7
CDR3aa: CASSEALDTSYEQYF
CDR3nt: TGTGCCAGCAGTGAAGCGCTCGACACCTCCTACGAGCAGTACTTC

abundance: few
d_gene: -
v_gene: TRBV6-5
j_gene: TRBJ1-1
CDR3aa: CASSQRQLNTEAFF
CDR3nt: TGTGCCAGCAGCCAACGACAGTTGAACACTGAAGCTTTCTTT

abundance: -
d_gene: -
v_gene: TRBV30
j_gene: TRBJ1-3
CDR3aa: CAWSVTGGNTIYF
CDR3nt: TGTGCCTGGAGTGTAACAGGAGGAAACACCATATATTTT

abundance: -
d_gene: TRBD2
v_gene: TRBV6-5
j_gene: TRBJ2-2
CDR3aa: CASSFVAGGTGELFF
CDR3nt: TGTGCCAGCAGTTTCGTAGCGGGAGGAACCGGGGAGCTGTTTTTT

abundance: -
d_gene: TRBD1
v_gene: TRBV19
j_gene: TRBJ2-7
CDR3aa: CASSIGDSQYEQYF
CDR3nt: TGTGCCAGTAGTATTGGGGACAGTCAATACGAGCAGTACTTC

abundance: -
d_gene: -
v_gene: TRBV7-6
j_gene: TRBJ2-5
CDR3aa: CASRRGGETQYF
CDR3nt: TGTGCCAGCAGGAGGGGGGGGGAGACCCAGTACTTC

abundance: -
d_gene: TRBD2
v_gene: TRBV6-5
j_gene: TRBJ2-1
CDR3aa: CASLGGGGGEQFF
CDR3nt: TGTGCCAGCCTGGGAGGCGGGGGGGGAGAGCAGTTCTTC

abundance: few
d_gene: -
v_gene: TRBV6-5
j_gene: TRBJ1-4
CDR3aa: CASRHDTTNEKLFF
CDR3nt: TGTGCCAGCAGACACGATACAACTAATGAAAAACTGTTTTTT

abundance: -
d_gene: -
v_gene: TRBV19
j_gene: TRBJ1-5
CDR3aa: CASSWTTQSGQPQNF
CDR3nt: TGTGCCAGTAGCTGGACTACTCAATCGGGTCAGCCCCAGAATTTT

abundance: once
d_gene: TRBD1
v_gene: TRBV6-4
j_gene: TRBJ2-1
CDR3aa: CASSEKGQGSYNEQFF
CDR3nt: TGTGCCAGCAGTGAAAAAGGACAGGGAAGTTACAATGAGCAGTTCTTC

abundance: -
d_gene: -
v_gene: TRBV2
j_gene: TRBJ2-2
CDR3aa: CASSVLAEVTGELFF
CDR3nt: TGTGCCAGCAGTGTGCTAGCTGAAGTAACCGGGGAGCTGTTTTTT

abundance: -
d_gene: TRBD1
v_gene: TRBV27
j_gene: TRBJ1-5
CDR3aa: CASRSTGQGTQHF
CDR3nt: TGTGCCAGCAGGTCTACGGGACAGGGGACCCAGCATTTT

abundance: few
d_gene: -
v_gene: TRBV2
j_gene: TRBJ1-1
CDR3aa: CASRGGPGAGRAFF
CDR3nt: TGTGCCAGCAGGGGGGGGCCCGGGGCAGGGCGAGCTTTCTTT

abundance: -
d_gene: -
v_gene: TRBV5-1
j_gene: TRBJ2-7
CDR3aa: CASSPDTYEQYF
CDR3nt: TGCGCCAGCAGCCCGGACACGTACGAGCAGTACTTC

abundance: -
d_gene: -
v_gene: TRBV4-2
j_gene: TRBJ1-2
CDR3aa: CASSQAANYGYTF
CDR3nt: TGTGCCAGCAGCCAAGCCGCTAACTATGGCTACACCTTC

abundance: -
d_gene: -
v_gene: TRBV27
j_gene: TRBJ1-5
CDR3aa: CASRGRSNQPQHF
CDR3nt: TGTGCCAGCAGGGGGCGCAGCAATCAGCCCCAGCATTTT

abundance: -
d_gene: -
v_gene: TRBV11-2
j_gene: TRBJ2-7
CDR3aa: CASSPSDGKLYEQYF
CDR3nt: TGTGCCAGCAGCCCATCGGACGGGAAACTCTACGAGCAGTACTTC

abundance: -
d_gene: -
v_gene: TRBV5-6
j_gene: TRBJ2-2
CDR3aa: CASNPRQVTGELFF
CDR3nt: TGTGCCAGCAACCCTAGACAGGTCACCGGGGAGCTGTTTTTT

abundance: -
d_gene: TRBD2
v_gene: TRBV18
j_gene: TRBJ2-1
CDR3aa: CASHAAGGYNEQFF
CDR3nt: TGTGCCAGCCACGCGGCGGGAGGGTACAATGAGCAGTTCTTC

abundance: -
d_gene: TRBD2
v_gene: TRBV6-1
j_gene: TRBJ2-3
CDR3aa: CASNAGTSDTDTQYF
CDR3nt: TGTGCCAGCAACGCCGGGACTAGCGACACAGATACGCAGTATTTT

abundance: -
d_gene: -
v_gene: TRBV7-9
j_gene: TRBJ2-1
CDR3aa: CASSPYNEQFF
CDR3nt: TGTGCCAGCAGCCCTTACAATGAGCAGTTCTTC

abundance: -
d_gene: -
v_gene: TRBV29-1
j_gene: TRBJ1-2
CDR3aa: CSVGRQTSGGYTF
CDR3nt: TGCAGCGTTGGGCGGCAGACGTCTGGTGGCTACACCTTC

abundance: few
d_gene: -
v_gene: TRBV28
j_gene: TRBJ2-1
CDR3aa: CASSFRPDYNEQFF
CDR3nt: TGTGCCAGCAGTTTTCGTCCAGACTACAATGAGCAGTTCTTC